Reported below is one TCR beta chain. What antigen it recognizes has not been identified. The sample holds no much larger clone one base away, and base qualities are not on file. The record originates from a study of CD8+ T cells in alopecia areata (dated by TCRdb to between 2017 and 2018). About the study as a whole: Treated patients were enrolled in an open-label pilot trial of oral tofacitinib at 5 to 10 mg twice daily for moderate-to-severe alopecia areata. Scalp tissue and sorted CD4+ and CD8+ peripheral blood T cells from patchy and totalis/universalis alopecia areata patients and from healthy controls were covered by human TCRbeta sequencing. The study used high-throughput TCRbeta sequencing to examine T cell clonal expansion in alopecia areata, in both the C3H/HeJ mouse model and human patients. Scalp clonality was compared across normal scalp (n=4), patchy alopecia areata scalp (n=8), and alopecia totalis/universalis scalp (n=8). In treated patients, disease severity was measured using the SALT score, which gives the percentage of scalp surface area affected. RNA was extracted with the PAXgene miRNA kit for fixed scalp, the miRNeasy kit for PBMCs, and the RNeasy kit for mouse skin. Tofacitinib was administered for 6 to 18 months, and 6 months of follow-up off drug were then conducted to assess delayed response and recurrence. Biopsies were taken from tofacitinib-treated patients at baseline and again at 4 and 24 weeks into treatment, and several of those patients also had a later scalp biopsy. TCRbeta CDR3 regions were amplified by immunoSEQ multiplex PCR with 35 Vbeta forward and 13 Jbeta reverse primers.

From a lookup of the germline V gene (reference sequence), CDR1 and CDR2 are SGHNT and YYREEE. The CDR3 runs 17 residues from the cysteine to the phenylalanine. Only CDR3 DNA remains: 51 bases, in frame from the first base. V lost 0 bases and J lost 6 bases, and the count of bases not matched to a germline gene is 12. Broader findings and caveats from the paper: Unlike mouse skin, where gammadelta T cells dominate, normal human skin contains resident alphabeta T cells that get sequenced too, which complicates analysis of the scalp TCR repertoire. Compared with mice, TCR sequences shared between patients were less clear, possibly partly because of HLA diversity across the patient population. Many expanded lesional clones were found to persist in scalp and blood during tofacitinib treatment, and relapse after treatment cessation may be partly explained by this persistence. Because the treated cohort was small and included a single nonresponder, larger studies are needed to assess links between baseline CD8+ expansion and response. Compared with normal scalp, lesional scalp, particularly in alopecia totalis/universalis, had higher clonality and more expanded CD8+ clones, which suggests antigenic drive. Tofacitinib significantly decreased scalp clonality and the number of expanded CD8+ clones among the top 100 scalp clones.

Library method: the immunoSEQ multiplex PCR assay. RNA was extracted from all samples and reverse transcribed into cDNA as template for TCR sequencing. SuperScript III was used for first-strand cDNA synthesis, primed with a 2:1 mix of oligo-dT and random hexamers. Amplification bias was assessed with a synthetic immune receptor repertoire, and residual bias was removed computationally. In the source study's methods: Raw reads were preprocessed to remove errors, and CDR3 was defined according to IMGT conventions as the region from the conserved cysteine to phenylalanine. To get clonality, Shannon entropy was normalized by log2 of the number of productive unique TCRs and the result was subtracted from 1. CD4 or CD8 identity of scalp clones was inferred by cross-referencing scalp TCRbeta sequences with sorted blood CD4 and CD8 repertoires. The table was pulled from immuneACCESS by TCRdb, which kept in-frame rearrangements only. Such tables lose some clones; where checked, under half of the loss comes from unresolved V genes, and the rest has no known cause. The V and J calls and the clone size are those of that table, but D and trimming were determined from the DNA. The sample profile shows 110,000 or so clones; 56% of them were found once. The top ten clonotypes cover 3% to 4% of the sample.

The sample's time point label, in plain terms: about 25 weeks on oral tofacitinib. What this sample's treatment or condition label stands for: oral pan-JAK inhibitor, 5-10 mg twice daily. From alopecia areata patients, peripheral blood was collected along with lesional scalp punch biopsies. PBMCs were separated by density centrifugation and stained for CD3, CD4 and CD8, after which CD4+ and CD8+ T cells were sorted on a FACSAria. The material sequenced was CD4+ T cells sorted from blood, taken at week 24, from a patient treated with tofacitinib. The source of this sequence is a human donor with alopecia areata. This chain joins TRBV5-4 to TRBJ2-3; TRBD2 matches 8 bases in the middle. The CDR3 is CASSLALAGGGLDTQYF. The bases read TGTGCCAGCAGCTTGGCCCTAGCGGGCGGGGGATTGGATACGCAGTATTTT. The full variable domain, with segments outside the CDR3 supplied by the reference TRBV5-4 and TRBJ2-3 proteins, appears as ETGVTQSPTHLIKTRGQQVTLRCSSQSGHNTVSWYQQALGQGPQFIFQYYREEENGRGNFPPRFSGLQFPNYSSELNVNALELDDSALYLCASSLALAGGGLDTQYFGPGTRLTVL.